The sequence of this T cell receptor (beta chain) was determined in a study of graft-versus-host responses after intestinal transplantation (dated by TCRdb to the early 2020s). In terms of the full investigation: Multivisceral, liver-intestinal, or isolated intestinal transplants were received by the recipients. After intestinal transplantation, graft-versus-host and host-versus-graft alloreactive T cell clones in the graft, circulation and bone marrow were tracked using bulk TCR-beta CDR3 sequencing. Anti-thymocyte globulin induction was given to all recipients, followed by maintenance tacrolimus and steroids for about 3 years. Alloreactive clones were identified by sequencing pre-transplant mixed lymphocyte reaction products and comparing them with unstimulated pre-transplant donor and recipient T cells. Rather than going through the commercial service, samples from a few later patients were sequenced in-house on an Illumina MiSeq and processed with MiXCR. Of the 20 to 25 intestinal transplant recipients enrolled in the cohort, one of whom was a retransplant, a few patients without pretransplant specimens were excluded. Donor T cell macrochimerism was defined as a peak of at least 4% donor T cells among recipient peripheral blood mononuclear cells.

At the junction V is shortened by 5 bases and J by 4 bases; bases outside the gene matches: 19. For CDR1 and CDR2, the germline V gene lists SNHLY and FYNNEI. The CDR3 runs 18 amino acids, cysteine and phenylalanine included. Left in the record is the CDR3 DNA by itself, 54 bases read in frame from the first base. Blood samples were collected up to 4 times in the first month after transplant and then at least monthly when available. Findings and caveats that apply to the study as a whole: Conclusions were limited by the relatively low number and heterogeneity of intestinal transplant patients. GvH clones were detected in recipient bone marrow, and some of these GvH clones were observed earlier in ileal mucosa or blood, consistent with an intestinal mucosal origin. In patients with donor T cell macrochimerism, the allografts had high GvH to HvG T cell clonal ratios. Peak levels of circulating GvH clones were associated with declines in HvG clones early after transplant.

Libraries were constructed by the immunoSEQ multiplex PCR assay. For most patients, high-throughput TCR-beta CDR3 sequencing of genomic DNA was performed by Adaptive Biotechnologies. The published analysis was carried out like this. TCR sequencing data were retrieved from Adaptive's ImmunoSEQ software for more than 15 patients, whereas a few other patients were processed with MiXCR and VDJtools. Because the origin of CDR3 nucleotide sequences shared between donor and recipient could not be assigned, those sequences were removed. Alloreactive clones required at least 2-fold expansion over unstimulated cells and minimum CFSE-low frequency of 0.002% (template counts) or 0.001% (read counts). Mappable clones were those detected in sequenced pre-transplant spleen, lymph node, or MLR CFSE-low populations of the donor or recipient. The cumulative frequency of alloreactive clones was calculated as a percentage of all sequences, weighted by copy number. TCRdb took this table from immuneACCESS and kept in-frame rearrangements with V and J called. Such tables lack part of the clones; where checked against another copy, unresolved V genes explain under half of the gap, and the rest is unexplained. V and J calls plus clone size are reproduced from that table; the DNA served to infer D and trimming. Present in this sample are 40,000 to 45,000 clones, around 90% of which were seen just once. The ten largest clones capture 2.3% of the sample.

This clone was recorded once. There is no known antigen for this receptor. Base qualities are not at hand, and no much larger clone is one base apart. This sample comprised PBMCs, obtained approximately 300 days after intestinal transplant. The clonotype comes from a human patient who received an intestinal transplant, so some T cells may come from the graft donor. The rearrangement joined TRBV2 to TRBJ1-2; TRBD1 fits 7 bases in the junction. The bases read TGTGCCAGCAGTATGATGACGATCCCCGACAGGGCGTCCTATGGCTACACCTTC. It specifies CASSMMTIPDRASYGYTF.